Below are 12 T cell receptor beta chains sequenced from a single sample in a study of blood T cells in healthy people across ages. Using a J-beta primer mix together with a sample-barcoded 5' primer, a second PCR was run for about 6 to 11 cycles. MiXCR, applied by TCRdb to the 5' RACE reads, yields one record per CDR3 protein. The repertoire holds 1.5 million to 2 million distinct CDR3 sequences, 30% to 40% seen once, with 23% in the top ten. Sequencing input: blood. The source of these receptors is a human donor in good health.

This clonotype was observed a few times. In DNA form, the CDR3 reads TGTGCCACCAGCAAAAATCCCAGGGTAGGAGGCTACACCTTC. It translates to CATSKNPRVGGYTF. The chain uses TRBV15 and TRBJ1-2, with a possible D match to TRBD1 (5 bases). V dropped 4 bases and J dropped 8 bases, with 17 bases sitting between them. Per the germline V gene, CDR1 is LNHNV and CDR2 is YYDKDF (reference sequence). This CDR3 is 14 amino acids long. Using reference TRBV15 and TRBJ1-2 for the parts outside the CDR3, the full variable domain is DAMVIQNPRYQVTQFGKPVTLSCSQTLNHNVMYWYQQKSSQAPKLLFHYYDKDFNNEADTPDNFQSRRPNTSFCFLDIRSPGLGDTAMYLCATSKNPRVGGYTFGSGTRLTVV.

The chain couples TRBV7-9 to TRBJ2-5; D assignment may be TRBD1 or TRBD2 (6 bases each). The length of the CDR3 is 15 residues. Germline CDR1 and CDR2: SEHNR and FQNEAQ (reference sequence). The germline V and J ends were trimmed by 4 bases and 0 bases, with 12 bases remaining between them. This CDR3 reads CASSSNRDYQETQYF. The CDR3 region has the DNA TGTGCCAGCAGCTCTAACAGGGACTACCAAGAGACCCAGTACTTC.

This clonotype was detected ten times or more. The rearrangement uses TRBV5-6 and TRBJ1-2; D might be TRBD1 (5 bases). Trimming removed 7 bases at V and 4 bases at J, with 11 bases between. CDR1 and CDR2 from the germline V gene are SGHDT and YYEEEE. CDR3 length: 12 residues. The CDR3 here is CASVSRGYGYTF. The CDR3 bases are TGTGCCAGCGTCAGTAGGGGCTATGGCTACACCTTC.

This chain joins TRBV6-6 and TRBJ2-1, with D perhaps matching TRBD2 (5 bases). Trimming shortened V by 1 base and J by 3 bases, and 16 bases separated the two germline ends. Germline CDR1 is MNHNY and CDR2 is SVGAGI (reference sequence). The CDR3 spans 17 residues. This chain's CDR3 is CASSYLAGPMVYNEQFF. Written as DNA, the CDR3 is TGTGCCAGCAGTTACTTGGCGGGTCCAATGGTCTACAATGAGCAGTTCTTC.

This chain connects TRBV4-1 to TRBJ1-2, with TRBD1 matching over 7 bases. Germline V gene lookup returns CDR1 MGHRA and CDR2 YSYEKL. J gave up 4 bases and V 0 bases, and 8 bases lay outside the gene matches. The CDR3 is made up of 16 amino acids. For the CDR3, the DNA is TGCGCCAGCAGCCAAGAAACGGGGACAGTAGTCTATGGCTACACCTTC. Protein sequence: CASSQETGTVVYGYTF.

This clonotype was observed once. The junction shows a germline mismatch at one end, possibly a read error. The chain recombines TRBV10-3 with TRBJ1-1, with D maybe TRBD1 (5 bases). CDR3 length: 15 amino acids. Germline V gene data show CDR1 as ENHRY and CDR2 as SYGVKD. The DNA for the CDR3 is TGTGCCATCACTGAGGAAGAGACAGCGAACACTGAAGCTTTCTTT. Translation gives CAITEEETANTEAFF.

The chain employs TRBV24-1 and TRBJ2-1, with TRBD2 as a possible D gene (5 bases). V was trimmed by 4 bases and J by 10 bases, leaving 16 bases between them. This CDR3 spans 14 amino acids. CDR1 KGHDR and CDR2 SFDVKD come from the germline V gene. CDR3 sequence reads: CATSDYMRGREQFF. The CDR3 coding sequence is TGTGCCACCAGTGACTATATGCGAGGGCGGGAGCAGTTCTTC.

The chain recombines TRBV5-8 with TRBJ1-2; TRBD1 aligns across 9 bases. The CDR3 length is 18 residues. Germline V gives CDR1 SGHTS, CDR2 YDEGEE. The V segment lost 1 base and the J segment 8 bases; nucleotides outside the gene matches: 18. The CDR3 loop is CASSLSPGTGQISGGYTF. In nucleotides, the CDR3 is TGTGCCAGCAGCTTGTCGCCCGGGACAGGGCAGATTTCAGGGGGCTACACCTTC.

This clonotype was picked up one time. This rearrangement joins TRBV29-1 to TRBJ2-3; D is ambiguous. Germline V lookup: CDR1 SQVTM, CDR2 ANQGSEA. V was trimmed by 4 bases and J by 2 bases, leaving 25 bases between them. The CDR3 runs to 18 residues. The CDR3 bases are TGCAGCGTTGGAGAAGTCAGCTCATGGGATGGCTACACAGATACGCAGTATTTT. It yields the protein CSVGEVSSWDGYTDTQYF.

As to this clonotype: This may be a read error: a much more frequent sequence differs by one nucleotide. The CDR3 protein is CASSRSRGPESYEQYF. For the CDR3, the DNA is TGCGCCAGCAGCCGAAGCAGGGGACCCGAATCCTACGAGCAGTACTTC. V gene TRBV4-1 combines with J gene TRBJ2-7; D might be TRBD1 (6 bases). CDR1 MGHRA and CDR2 YSYEKL come from the germline V gene. CDR3 size: 16 residues. V lost 4 bases and J lost 1, with 17 bases in between.

The rearrangement uses TRBV29-1 and TRBJ2-2, with a tentative D call TRBD2 (6 bases). V gave up 3 bases and J gave up 4 bases, with 6 bases separating them. This CDR3 is built from 12 residues. CDR1 and CDR2 from the germline V gene are SQVTM and ANQGSEA. This CDR3 is CSVEEGTGELFF. The CDR3 region has the DNA TGCAGCGTTGAGGAGGGCACCGGGGAGCTGTTTTTT.

The J gene is TRBJ2-1, the V gene TRBV5-1; D not certain. Germline CDR1 and CDR2: SGHRS and YFSETQ. With 1 base removed from V and 8 bases from J, the gap between germline ends came to 10 bases. This CDR3 comprises 13 residues. The CDR3 DNA follows: TGCGCCAGCAGCTTGTATGGGTGGGATGAGCAGTTCTTC. Protein: CASSLYGWDEQFF. The entire variable domain, with the rest obtained from reference TRBV5-1 and TRBJ2-1, is as follows: KAGVTQTPRYLIKTRGQQVTLSCSPISGHRSVSWYQQTPGQGLQFLFEYFSETQRNKGNFPGRFSGRQFSNSRSEMNVSTLELGDSALYLCASSLYGWDEQFFGPGTRLTVL.